This T cell receptor beta chain was retrieved from a study of beta chain features in type 1 diabetes. General study findings and limits: It was possible that PCR favored shorter templates, equally so in patients and controls.

In its sample, this clone was seen a few times. The target antigen is unknown. Expressed TCRB transcripts were sequenced because the entire RNA isolate underwent reverse transcription. TCRdb's copy holds only in-frame clones and misses some; the assay was immunoSEQ multiplex PCR. The table shows fewer than 900,000 clones, with around a sixth occurring only once. CDR1 MNHNS and CDR2 SASEGT come from the germline V gene. Trimming at V came to 6 bases and at J to 7 bases, leaving 8 bases not matched to a gene. The CDR3 extends over 14 amino acids. The genes are TRBV6-1 and TRBJ2-1, with 8 bases lining up with TRBD1. The clonotype originates from a woman under 30 in good health. The sample was naive CD4+ T cells from blood. CDR3 nucleotides: TGTGCCAGCAGCCGGACAGGGATTGCAAATGAGCAGTTCTTC. Residues: CASSRTGIANEQFF.